In its sample, the clone carrying this TCR beta chain was seen a few times. What it binds is not known. The data were obtained in a study of identical twins. A universal primer site arose from template switching, and cDNA bore unique molecular identifiers. From the 5' RACE reads, TCRdb called clonotypes with MiXCR, one entry per CDR3 protein. The data hold some 760,000 distinct CDR3 sequences, with about 18% observed a single time. Study-level findings and limits: Zero-insertion analyses might be partly confounded by invariant T cells like MAIT and iNKT.

The V and J ends lost 9 bases and 8 bases respectively, with 17 bases between them. The germline V gene has CDR1 SGHRS and CDR2 YFSETQ. The CDR3 runs to 13 residues. Separately, the same data were catalogued under a study of T cells expressing NK-cell markers. Per that paper: Of the CD8+ T cells in more than five donors, roughly 1.0-7.5% belonged to dominant NKG2C+ clonotypes. Whether expanded NKG2C+ T cell clones recognized HCMV stayed uncertain.

The specimen sequenced was PBMCs. The gene calls are TRBV5-1 and TRBJ1-4, with D possibly TRBD1 on 5 matching bases. The clonotype was recovered from a young woman in good health. The CDR3 nucleotides are TGCGCCACCAGGGATTCCAATGAAGAAAAACTGTTTTTT. The encoded protein is CATRDSNEEKLFF.